This is a list of T cell receptor beta chains from one sample in a study of blood T cell repertoires in COVID-19. TCRdb's table, derived via immunoSEQ multiplex PCR, lists solely in-frame clones and lacks some. The repertoire consists of about 110,000 clones, with over 60% occurring once and the leading ten covering about 4.5%. The sequencing input was peripheral blood. The receptors stem from a man between 65 and 85 years old with acute or convalescent COVID-19. Each CDR3 is given with its conserved first and last residue. The D gene is left open where the match is weak. Rows may omit the clone size; those that give it use once, few, many or a size class.

-	TRBD1	TRBV9	TRBJ2-7	CASNVSSGGYEQYF	TGTGCCAGCAACGTAAGTTCAGGGGGTTACGAGCAGTACTTC
-	-	TRBV5-1	TRBJ2-7	CASSQGFPYEQYF	TGCGCCAGCAGCCAGGGCTTCCCCTACGAGCAGTACTTC
-	-	TRBV29-1	TRBJ2-7	CSVGQIYEQYF	TGCAGCGTTGGGCAGATCTACGAGCAGTACTTC
-	-	TRBV18	TRBJ1-4	CASSPGGSRGLFF	TGTGCCAGCTCACCGGGCGGGTCCCGAGGGCTGTTTTTT
once	-	TRBV10-3	TRBJ2-5	CAISEGGGQETQYF	TGTGCCATCAGTGAAGGGGGGGGGCAAGAGACCCAGTACTTC
-	TRBD1	TRBV19	TRBJ1-5	CASSPRQGGSSGQPQHF	TGTGCCAGTAGTCCTCGACAGGGTGGGTCATCTGGTCAGCCCCAGCATTTT
few	-	TRBV9	TRBJ2-1	CASSVVGGGERIEQFF	TGTGCCAGCAGCGTAGTTGGAGGGGGGGAAAGGATTGAGCAGTTCTTC
-	TRBD2	TRBV5-4	TRBJ2-1	CASSSPGRLAGLEQFF	TGTGCCAGCAGCTCTCCTGGGCGACTAGCGGGCTTAGAGCAGTTCTTC
-	TRBD1	TRBV10-1	TRBJ2-3	CATGQGSTDTQYF	TGCGCCACGGGACAGGGAAGCACAGATACGCAGTATTTT
-	-	TRBV5-1	TRBJ2-2	CASSLGLENGGELFF	TGCGCCAGCAGCTTGGGACTAGAGAACGGCGGGGAGCTGTTTTTT
-	TRBD1	TRBV28	TRBJ1-2	CASSLTGGSYGYTF	TGTGCCAGCAGCCTGACAGGGGGAAGTTACGGCTACACCTTC
-	-	TRBV5-1	TRBJ1-5	CASSGGPNQPQHF	TGCGCCAGCAGTGGAGGGCCAAATCAGCCCCAGCATTTT
-	-	TRBV5-6	TRBJ2-7	CASSLGAFSYEQYF	TGTGCCAGCAGCCTAGGGGCGTTCTCCTACGAGCAGTACTTC
-	-	TRBV5-8	TRBJ2-4	CASSRRRINKNIQYF	TGTGCCAGCAGTAGGCGGCGGATAAACAAAAACATTCAGTACTTC
-	TRBD2	TRBV7-6	TRBJ2-3	CASSLIAGGSTDTQYF	TGTGCCAGCAGCTTAATAGCGGGGGGGAGCACAGATACGCAGTATTTT
-	TRBD1	TRBV18	TRBJ1-6	CASSPGTGGASPLHF	TGTGCCAGCTCACCAGGGACAGGGGGTGCTTCACCCCTCCACTTT
-	TRBD1	TRBV7-2	TRBJ1-1	CASSPYRTGPNTEAFF	TGTGCCAGCAGCCCCTACCGGACAGGGCCGAACACTGAAGCTTTCTTT
once	TRBD2	TRBV7-8	TRBJ2-5	CASSLRTSGVETQYF	TGTGCCAGCAGCTTGAGGACTAGCGGGGTTGAGACCCAGTACTTC
-	-	TRBV25-1	TRBJ2-5	CASSRSSGTQYF	TGTGCCAGCAGTAGAAGCTCCGGGACCCAGTACTTC